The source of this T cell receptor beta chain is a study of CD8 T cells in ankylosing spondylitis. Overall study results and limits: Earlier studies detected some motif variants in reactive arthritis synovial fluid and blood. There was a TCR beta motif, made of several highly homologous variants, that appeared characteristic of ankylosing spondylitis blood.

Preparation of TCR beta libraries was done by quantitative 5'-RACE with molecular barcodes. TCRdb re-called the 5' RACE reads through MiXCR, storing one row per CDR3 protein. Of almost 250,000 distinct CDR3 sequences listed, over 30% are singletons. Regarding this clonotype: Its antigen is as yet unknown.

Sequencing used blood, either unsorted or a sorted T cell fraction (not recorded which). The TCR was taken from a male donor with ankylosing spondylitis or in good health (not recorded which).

This CDR3 is CSASGVSSYEQYF. CDR3 nucleotide sequence: TGCAGTGCTAGCGGGGTAAGCTCCTACGAGCAGTACTTC. The V and J genes are TRBV20-1 and TRBJ2-7; tentatively, D is TRBD2 (5 bases). This CDR3 region has 13 residues. Trimming removed 3 bases from V and 0 bases from J, with 9 bases in between. Germline-derived CDR1 and CDR2 are DFQATT and SNEGSKA (reference sequence).